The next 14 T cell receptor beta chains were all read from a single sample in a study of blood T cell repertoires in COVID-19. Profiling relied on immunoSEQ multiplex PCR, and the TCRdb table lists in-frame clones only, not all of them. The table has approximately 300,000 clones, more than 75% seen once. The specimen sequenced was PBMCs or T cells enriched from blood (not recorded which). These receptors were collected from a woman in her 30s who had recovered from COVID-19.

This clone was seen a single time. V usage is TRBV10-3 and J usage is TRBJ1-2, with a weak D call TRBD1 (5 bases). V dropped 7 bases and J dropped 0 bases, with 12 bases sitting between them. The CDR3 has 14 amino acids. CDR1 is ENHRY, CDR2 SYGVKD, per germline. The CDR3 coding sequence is TGTGCCATCAAGGGGCAGGGCCCTAACTATGGCTACACCTTC. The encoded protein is CAIKGQGPNYGYTF.

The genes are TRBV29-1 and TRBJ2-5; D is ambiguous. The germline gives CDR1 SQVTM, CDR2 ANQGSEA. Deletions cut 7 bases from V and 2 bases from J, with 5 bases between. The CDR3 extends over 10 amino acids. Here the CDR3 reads CSARQETQYF. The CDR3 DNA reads TGCAGCGCCCGTCAAGAGACCCAGTACTTC.

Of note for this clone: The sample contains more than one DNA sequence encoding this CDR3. The DNA for the CDR3 is TGTGCCAGCAGCTTAGGGGGCAGGGGGAATGAAAAACTGTTTTTT. Translated, it gives CASSLGGRGNEKLFF. The rearrangement links TRBV7-2 to TRBJ1-4, with 7 bases aligning to TRBD1. The V segment lost 1 base and the J segment 5 bases; nucleotides outside the gene matches: 4. In germline, CDR1 is SGHTA, CDR2 FQGNSA. The CDR3 covers 15 residues.

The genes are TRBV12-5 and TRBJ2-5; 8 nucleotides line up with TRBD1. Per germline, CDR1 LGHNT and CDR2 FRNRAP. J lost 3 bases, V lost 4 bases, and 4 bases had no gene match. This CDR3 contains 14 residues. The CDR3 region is CASGSPDREETQYF. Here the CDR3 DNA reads TGTGCTAGTGGTTCGCCGGACAGGGAAGAGACCCAGTACTTC.

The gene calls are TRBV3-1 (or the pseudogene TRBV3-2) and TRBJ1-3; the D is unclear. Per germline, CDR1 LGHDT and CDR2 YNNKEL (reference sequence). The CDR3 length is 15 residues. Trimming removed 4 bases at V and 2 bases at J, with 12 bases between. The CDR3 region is CASSRSTVPGNTIYF. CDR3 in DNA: TGTGCCAGCAGCCGGTCAACTGTACCTGGAAACACCATATATTTT.

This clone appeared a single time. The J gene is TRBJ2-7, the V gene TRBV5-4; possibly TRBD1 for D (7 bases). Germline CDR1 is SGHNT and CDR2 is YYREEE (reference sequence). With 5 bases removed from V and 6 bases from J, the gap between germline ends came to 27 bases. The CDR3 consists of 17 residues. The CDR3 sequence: CASSRVSGAGGEFEQYF. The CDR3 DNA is TGTGCCAGCAGTCGCGTCTCGGGGGCAGGGGGAGAGTTCGAGCAGTACTTC.

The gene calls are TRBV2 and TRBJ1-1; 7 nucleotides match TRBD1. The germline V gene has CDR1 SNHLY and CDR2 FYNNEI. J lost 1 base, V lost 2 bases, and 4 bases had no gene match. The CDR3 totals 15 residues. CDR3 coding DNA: TGTGCCAGCAGTGAACAGGGACAGCAGAACACTGAAGCTTTCTTT. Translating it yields CASSEQGQQNTEAFF.

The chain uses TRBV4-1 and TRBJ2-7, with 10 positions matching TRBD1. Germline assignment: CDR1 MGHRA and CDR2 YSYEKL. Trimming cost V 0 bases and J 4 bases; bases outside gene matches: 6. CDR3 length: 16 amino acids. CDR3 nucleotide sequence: TGCGCCAGCAGCCAAGATGGCGGACAGGGGGGTTACGAGCAGTACTTC. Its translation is CASSQDGGQGGYEQYF.

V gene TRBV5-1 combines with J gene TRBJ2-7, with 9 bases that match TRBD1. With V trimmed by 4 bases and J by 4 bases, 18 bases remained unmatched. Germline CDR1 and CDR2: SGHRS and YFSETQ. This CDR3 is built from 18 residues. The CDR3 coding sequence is TGCGCCAGCAGCCTGGCCCCCGGAACAGGGGGCGCGGAATACGAGCAGTACTTC. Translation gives CASSLAPGTGGAEYEQYF.

The CDR3 nucleotides read TGTGCTAGTGGTTACGGGACAGCAGAAAAGGGGACTGAAGCTTTCTTT. Protein product: CASGYGTAEKGTEAFF. The V call is TRBV12-5, the J call TRBJ1-1, with 7 bases identical to TRBD1. The V and J ends lost 4 bases and 5 bases, in that order; junction bases with no gene match: 13. This CDR3 is 16 amino acids long. Germline CDR1 and CDR2: LGHNT and FRNRAP.

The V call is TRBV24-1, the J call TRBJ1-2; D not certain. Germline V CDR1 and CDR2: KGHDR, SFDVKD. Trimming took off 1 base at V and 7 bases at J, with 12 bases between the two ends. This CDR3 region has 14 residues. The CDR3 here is CATSDLSQAFGYTF. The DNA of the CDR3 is TGTGCCACCAGTGATTTAAGCCAGGCTTTTGGCTACACCTTC.

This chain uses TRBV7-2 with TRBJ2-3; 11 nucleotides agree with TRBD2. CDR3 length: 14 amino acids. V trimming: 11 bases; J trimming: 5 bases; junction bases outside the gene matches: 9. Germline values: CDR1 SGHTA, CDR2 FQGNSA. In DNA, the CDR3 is TGTGCCGGCGATAGCGGGGGGGGTGAAGATACGCAGTATTTT. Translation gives CAGDSGGGEDTQYF.

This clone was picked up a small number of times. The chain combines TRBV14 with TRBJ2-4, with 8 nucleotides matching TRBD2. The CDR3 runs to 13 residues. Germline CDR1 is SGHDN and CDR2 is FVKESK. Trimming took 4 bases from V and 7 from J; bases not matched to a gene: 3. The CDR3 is CASSPSGGNIQYF. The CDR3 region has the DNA TGTGCCAGCAGCCCCTCGGGGGGGAACATTCAGTACTTC.

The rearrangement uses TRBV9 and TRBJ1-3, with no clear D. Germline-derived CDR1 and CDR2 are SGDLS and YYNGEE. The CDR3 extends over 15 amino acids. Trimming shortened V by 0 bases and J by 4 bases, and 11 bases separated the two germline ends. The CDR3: CASSVGPGYGNTIYF. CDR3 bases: TGTGCCAGCAGCGTAGGTCCGGGGTACGGAAACACCATATATTTT.